This TCR beta chain was sequenced during a study of vaccination and CD4 T cells after COVID-19. V lost 4 bases to trimming and J lost 0 bases, with 7 bases between them. From germline, CDR1 is SGHRS and CDR2 YFSETQ. This CDR3 comprises 13 residues. Concerning this clonotype: Its specificity is not known.

The Oncomine TCR Beta short-read assay was applied to DNA of cultured CD4+ T cells. TCRdb called the PCR reads again in MiXCR, with one record for every CDR3 protein. The sample lists roughly 17,000 distinct CDR3 sequences; around 50% were seen once. Treatment given: roughly ten-day PBMC culture with coronavirus spike peptide pools or control peptides (ViraFEST assay). ViraFEST enlarged antigen-specific T cell populations with peptide pools and afterwards sequenced TCRs. Each well held under 2.5 million PBMCs in IL-2 (around 10 IU/ml) medium with 10 ug/ml peptide pools. Study-level findings and limits: The median SARS-CoV-2-reactive clonotype number increased from about 20 to 38, without statistical significance.

The V gene is TRBV5-1, the J gene TRBJ1-1; no definite D call. Sequences were obtained from CD4+ T cells from blood, cultured in vitro. The receptor was isolated from a human donor who had recovered from COVID-19. The CDR3 region has the DNA TGCGCCAGCAGCGAATTTATGAACACTGAAGCTTTCTTT. This translates into CASSEFMNTEAFF.